This T cell receptor beta chain was captured by sequencing in a study of cytomegalovirus exposure and HLA in healthy donors. Study findings and constraints: Follow-up analysis seemed to connect common viral pathogens with several of the most significant clusters identified.

The PCR contained 60 Vbeta and 13 Jbeta primers. In the original workflow: Unique TCR beta chains numbered around 75 million in a later analysis, with roughly 11 million shared. Data came from immunoSEQ multiplex PCR; TCRdb stores just in-frame clones and leaves some out. The DNA gave D and trimming, while V, J and clone size come from that table. This table has fewer than 110,000 clones, roughly 71% appearing once. On this clone: The antigen is not known.

CDR3 size: 13 residues. Germline-derived CDR1 and CDR2 are SGHKS and YYEKEE (reference sequence). The receptor was isolated from a man aged 50 to 59 in good health and CMV-seronegative. This chain joins TRBV5-5 and TRBJ2-5, with a tentative D call TRBD1 (6 bases). The DNA end is a closer match to TRBJ2-7, so the J assignment may be wrong. Source material: PBMCs. DNA for the CDR3: TGTGCCACCCGACAGGAGGCCTCCTACGAGCAGTACTTC. Amino acid sequence: CATRQEASYEQYF.